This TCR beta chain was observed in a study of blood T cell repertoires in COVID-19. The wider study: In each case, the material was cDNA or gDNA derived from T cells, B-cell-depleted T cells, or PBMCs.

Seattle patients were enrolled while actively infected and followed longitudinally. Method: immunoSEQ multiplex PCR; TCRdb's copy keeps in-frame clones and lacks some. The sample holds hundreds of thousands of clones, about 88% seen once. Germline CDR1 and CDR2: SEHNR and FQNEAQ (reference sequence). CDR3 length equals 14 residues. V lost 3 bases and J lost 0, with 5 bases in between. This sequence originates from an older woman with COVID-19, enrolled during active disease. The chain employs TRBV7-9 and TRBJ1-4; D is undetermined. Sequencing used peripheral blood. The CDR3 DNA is TGTGCCAGCAGCTTGAGCTCAACTAATGAAAAACTGTTTTTT. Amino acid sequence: CASSLSSTNEKLFF.